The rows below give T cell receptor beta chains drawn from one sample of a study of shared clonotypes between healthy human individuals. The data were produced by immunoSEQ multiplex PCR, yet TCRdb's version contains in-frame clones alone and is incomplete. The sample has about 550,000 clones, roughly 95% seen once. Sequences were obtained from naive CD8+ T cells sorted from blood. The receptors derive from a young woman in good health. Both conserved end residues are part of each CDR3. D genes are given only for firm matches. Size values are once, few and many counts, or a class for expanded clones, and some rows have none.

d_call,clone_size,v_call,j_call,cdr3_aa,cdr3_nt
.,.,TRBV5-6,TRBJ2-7,CASSFGGRTYEQYF,TGTGCCAGCAGCTTTGGAGGGAGGACGTACGAGCAGTACTTC
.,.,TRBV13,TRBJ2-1,CASSFGRGNEQFF,TGTGCCAGCAGCTTTGGACGGGGGAATGAGCAGTTCTTC
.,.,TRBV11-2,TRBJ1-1,CASSINWGALDTEAFF,TGTGCCAGCAGCATCAACTGGGGGGCTCTCGACACTGAAGCTTTCTTT
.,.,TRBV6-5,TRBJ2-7,CASSSWQGYEQYF,TGTGCCAGCAGTTCGTGGCAGGGCTACGAGCAGTACTTC
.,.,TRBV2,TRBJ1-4,CASSEFGGRSEKLFF,TGTGCCAGCAGTGAATTTGGCGGGCGGAGTGAAAAACTGTTTTTT
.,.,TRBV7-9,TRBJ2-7,CASSPRASTAYEQYF,TGTGCCAGCAGCCCCCGGGCCAGCACGGCCTACGAGCAGTACTTC
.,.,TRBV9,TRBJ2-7,CASSVAQGIGYEQYF,TGTGCCAGCAGCGTAGCGCAGGGGATCGGCTACGAGCAGTACTTC
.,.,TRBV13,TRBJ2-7,CASSLWGNYEQYF,TGTGCCAGCAGCTTATGGGGAAACTACGAGCAGTACTTC
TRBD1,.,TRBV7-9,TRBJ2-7,CASRPGQGAGEQYF,TGTGCCAGCAGGCCCGGACAGGGGGCTGGCGAGCAGTACTTC
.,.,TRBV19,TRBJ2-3,CASGPRHLEDTQYF,TGTGCCAGTGGGCCCCGCCACTTAGAAGATACGCAGTATTTT
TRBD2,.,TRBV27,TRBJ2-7,CASSLSVAGVSYEQYF,TGTGCCAGCAGTTTATCCGTAGCGGGAGTTAGCTACGAGCAGTACTTC
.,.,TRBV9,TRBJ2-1,CASSPGLTGSYNEQFF,TGTGCCAGCAGCCCTGGCTTGACTGGGTCCTACAATGAGCAGTTCTTC
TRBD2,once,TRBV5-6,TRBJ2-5,CASSLPSSGRVETQYF,TGTGCCAGCAGCCTCCCTTCTAGCGGGAGGGTTGAGACCCAGTACTTC
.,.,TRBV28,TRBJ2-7,CASSQGSGGPEQYF,TGTGCCAGCAGTCAGGGGTCGGGGGGACCCGAGCAGTACTTC
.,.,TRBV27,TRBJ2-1,CASTPAPGVSYNEQFF,TGTGCCAGCACCCCCGCCCCGGGGGTGTCCTACAATGAGCAGTTCTTC
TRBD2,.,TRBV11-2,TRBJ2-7,CASSPSGRPYEQYF,TGTGCCAGCAGCCCAAGCGGGAGGCCCTACGAGCAGTACTTC
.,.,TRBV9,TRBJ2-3,CASSKLGSDTQYF,TGTGCCAGCAGCAAACTGGGGTCAGATACGCAGTATTTT